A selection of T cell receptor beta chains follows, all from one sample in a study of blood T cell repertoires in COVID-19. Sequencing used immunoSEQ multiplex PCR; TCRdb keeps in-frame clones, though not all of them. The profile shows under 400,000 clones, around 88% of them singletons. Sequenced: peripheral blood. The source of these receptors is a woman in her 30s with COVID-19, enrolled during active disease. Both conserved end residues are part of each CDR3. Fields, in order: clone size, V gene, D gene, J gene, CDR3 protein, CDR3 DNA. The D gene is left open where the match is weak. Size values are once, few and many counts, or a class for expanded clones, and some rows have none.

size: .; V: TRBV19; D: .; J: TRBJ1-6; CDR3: CATYTCCSFYGSSYNSPLHF; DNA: .
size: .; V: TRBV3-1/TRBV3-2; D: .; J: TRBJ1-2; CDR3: CASSQSEGLASGYTF; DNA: TGTGCCAGCAGCCAATCCGAGGGCCTGGCCTCTGGCTACACCTTC
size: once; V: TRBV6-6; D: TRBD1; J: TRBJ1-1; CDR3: CASSYDRDSSEAFF; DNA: TGTGCCAGCAGTTACGATCGGGACAGCTCTGAAGCTTTCTTT
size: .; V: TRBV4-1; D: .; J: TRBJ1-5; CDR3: CASSPFLYQPQHF; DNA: TGCGCCAGCAGCCCCTTCCTCTATCAGCCCCAGCATTTT
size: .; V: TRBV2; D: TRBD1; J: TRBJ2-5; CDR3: CADRTGADWETQYF; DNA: TGTGCCGACAGGACAGGGGCCGATTGGGAGACCCAGTACTTC
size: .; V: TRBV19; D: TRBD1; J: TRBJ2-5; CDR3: CASSTISRGGGGTQYF; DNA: TGTGCCAGTAGTACCATTTCTCGAGGGGGCGGCGGGACCCAGTACTTC
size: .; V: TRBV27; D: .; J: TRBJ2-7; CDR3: CASSLSQGTYEQYF; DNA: TGTGCCAGCAGTTTATCGCAGGGTACCTACGAGCAGTACTTC
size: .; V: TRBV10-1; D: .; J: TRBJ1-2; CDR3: CASSESDTYNYGYTF; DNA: TGCGCCAGCAGTGAGTCGGACACATATAACTATGGCTACACCTTC
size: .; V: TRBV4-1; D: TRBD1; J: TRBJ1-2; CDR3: CASSQLQGVGYGYTF; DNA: TGCGCCAGCAGCCAGCTACAGGGGGTAGGCTATGGCTACACCTTC
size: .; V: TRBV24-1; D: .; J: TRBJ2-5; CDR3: CATSVSSFAKETQYF; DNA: TGTGCCACCAGTGTAAGTTCGTTTGCGAAAGAGACCCAGTACTTC